Sequencing of this T cell receptor (beta chain) was carried out in a study of cytomegalovirus exposure and HLA in healthy donors. PCR primers comprised 60 Vbeta and 13 Jbeta primers. Study processing details: Unique TCR beta chains numbered 80 million to 95 million in a later analysis, with roughly 11 million shared. Libraries were prepared by immunoSEQ multiplex PCR; TCRdb keeps only in-frame clonotypes and omits some of them. V, J and clone size derive from that table, while D and trimming were established from the DNA sequence. There are approximately 160,000 clones in the sample; 65% to 70% occur only once, and 4.5% lies in the top ten. Between the trimmed V and J ends, which lost 3 bases and 4 bases, there was a span of 10 bases. The CDR3 loop spans 13 amino acids. The germline V gene encodes CDR1 SGHNT and CDR2 YENEEA. As to this clone: At the DNA level, this CDR3 is encoded by other sequences in the same sample as well.

V and J are TRBV11-3 and TRBJ2-7; tentative D call: TRBD1 (6 bases). The source is a woman between 18 and 29 years old in good health and CMV-seropositive. Sequencing used PBMCs. The CDR3 nucleotides read TGTGCCAGCAGCTTCGGGCAGGGGTACGAGCAGTACTTC. This gives the protein CASSFGQGYEQYF.